These 10 T cell receptor beta chains share one sample of origin, sequenced in a study of T-cell memory formation after mild COVID-19. TCRdb reprocessed the 5' RACE reads via MiXCR and lists one record per CDR3 protein. The data contain under 450,000 distinct CDR3 sequences, about 22% of them seen just once; the ten biggest clones take up under 15%. Sequenced input: PBMCs or a T cell subset sorted from them (not recorded which). Every receptor here comes from an adult woman who had mild COVID-19 (a few samples of this study predate the infection). Cell type and time point are not known.

This clonotype turned up a few times. V gene TRBV7-6 combines with J gene TRBJ2-1, with D perhaps matching TRBD1 (6 bases). CDR1 SGHVS and CDR2 FNYEAQ come from the germline V gene. V was shortened by 1 base and J by 6 bases, with 10 bases between the two germline ends. This CDR3 spans 14 amino acids. Written as DNA, the CDR3 is TGTGCCAGCAGCTTAGTCTGGGGGCCCAATGAGCAGTTCTTC. This gives the protein CASSLVWGPNEQFF.

The rearrangement links TRBV2 to TRBJ1-1; TRBD1 matches 8 bases. From germline, CDR1 is SNHLY and CDR2 FYNNEI. The CDR3 runs 20 residues. V lost 2 bases, J lost 1 base, and 18 bases stayed unmatched. The CDR3 bases are TGTGCCAGCAGTGAAACCCCTTTCGGAGGAAGACAGGGGACGAACACTGAAGCTTTCTTT. It is translated as CASSETPFGGRQGTNTEAFF.

In its sample, this clonotype was seen a few times. In DNA form, the CDR3 reads TGTGCCAGCAGCCCCGGGGGGAGCTACTACGAGCAGTACTTC. Amino acid sequence: CASSPGGSYYEQYF. V is TRBV5-4 and J is TRBJ2-7; 7 bases are shared with TRBD2. V lost 4 bases, J lost 3 bases, and 7 bases stayed unmatched. CDR1 and CDR2 from the germline V gene are SGHNT and YYREEE (reference sequence). The CDR3 spans 14 residues.

For this clonotype: One end of the junction is discordant with germline, which a read error may explain. The chain combines TRBV5-1 with TRBJ2-1; D is possibly TRBD2 (6 bases). This CDR3 is built from 14 residues. The germline gives CDR1 SGHRS, CDR2 YFSETQ. The CDR3 nucleotides are TGCGCCAGCAGCTTGGCCCCGGACTACCATGAGCAGTTCTTC. Encoded protein: CASSLAPDYHEQFF. The variable domain in full, with the rest retrieved from reference TRBV5-1 and TRBJ2-1, is KAGVTQTPRYLIKTRGQQVTLSCSPISGHRSVSWYQQTPGQGLQFLFEYFSETQRNKGNFPGRFSGRQFSNSRSEMNVSTLELGDSALYLCASSLAPDYHEQFFGPGTRLTVL.

The J gene is TRBJ1-1, the V gene TRBV5-1; TRBD1 is a possible D gene (5 bases). Germline V CDR1 and CDR2: SGHRS, YFSETQ. This CDR3 has 19 amino acids. V lost 5 bases to trimming and J lost 0 bases, with 26 bases between them. CDR3 amino acids: CASRLWGGLSGQLNTEAFF. The CDR3 bases are TGCGCCAGCAGACTCTGGGGCGGGCTCTCAGGGCAGCTGAACACTGAAGCTTTCTTT. The full variable domain, with the rest looked up from reference TRBV5-1 and TRBJ1-1, is KAGVTQTPRYLIKTRGQQVTLSCSPISGHRSVSWYQQTPGQGLQFLFEYFSETQRNKGNFPGRFSGRQFSNSRSEMNVSTLELGDSALYLCASRLWGGLSGQLNTEAFFGQGTRLTVV.

This chain joins TRBV6-2 or TRBV6-3 and TRBJ2-7, with TRBD2 identical over 7 bases. CDR3 size: 14 residues. The V and J ends lost 4 bases and 1 base, in that order; junction bases with no gene match: 4. Germline loops: CDR1 MNHEY, CDR2 SVGEGT. The CDR3: CASSSVRESYEQYF. The DNA for the CDR3 is TGTGCCAGCAGTTCCGTGCGGGAGTCCTACGAGCAGTACTTC.

This clonotype was counted between two and nine times. The chain couples TRBV14 to TRBJ2-7, with no clear D. The germline V gene has CDR1 SGHDN and CDR2 FVKESK. V was shortened by 0 bases and J by 1 base, with 7 bases between the two germline ends. The CDR3 totals 14 residues. The DNA for the CDR3 is TGTGCCAGCAGCCAAGAGGCGACATCCTACGAGCAGTACTTC. As protein: CASSQEATSYEQYF.

The J gene is TRBJ2-7, the V gene TRBV5-4; the D gene is possibly TRBD1 (5 bases). CDR1 is SGHNT, CDR2 YYREEE, per germline (reference sequence). The CDR3 is 12 residues long. The V end lost 5 bases, the J end lost 6 bases, and 12 bases lay between the germline ends. The CDR3 here is CASRVQGFEQYF. CDR3 coding DNA: TGTGCCAGCAGAGTCCAGGGCTTCGAGCAGTACTTC.

The chain recombines TRBV4-1 with TRBJ2-7; D gene unclear. Germline CDR1 MGHRA, CDR2 YSYEKL. The CDR3 covers 14 residues. The ends were cut back, 2 bases at V and 3 bases at J, with 11 bases in the middle. The CDR3 region is CASSQRSPYYEQYF. The CDR3 DNA sequence: TGCGCCAGCAGCCAACGTTCCCCGTACTACGAGCAGTACTTC.

This clonotype was recorded many times. The rearrangement uses TRBV12-3 or TRBV12-4 and TRBJ2-7; 12 bases agree with TRBD1. Trimming removed 4 bases from V and 5 bases from J; junction bases left unmatched: 3. CDR3 length equals 14 residues. The chain's CDR3 is CASSSGQGAHEQYF. The DNA of the CDR3 is TGTGCCAGCAGTTCGGGACAGGGGGCCCACGAGCAGTACTTC.